One and the same sample provided the 16 T cell receptor beta chains below, sequenced in a study of CD8+ T cells in alopecia areata. Once RNA had been extracted, it was reverse transcribed into cDNA to act as the sequencing template. TCRdb's table, derived via immunoSEQ multiplex PCR, lists solely in-frame clones and lacks some. This sample carries 200,000 to 300,000 clones, none of them present only once. After pooling, cutaneous lymph node cells were sorted with CD4, CD8alpha, NKG2D, NKG2ACE and other markers. The sample was CD4+ T cells sorted from a lymph node. Receptors originate from a C3H/HeJ mouse with alopecia areata. The strain's MHC: H2-k.

This clone showed up just a few times. Gene names are the mouse ones. The read terminates 4 residues before the CDR3 end, so the remaining end is supplied by the germline J gene. This specimen includes other DNA sequences encoding the same CDR3. The V call is TRBV19, the J call TRBJ1-1, with 8 positions matching TRBD1. Germline CDR1 FNHDT, CDR2 SITEND (reference sequence). The CDR3 totals 13 residues. The CDR3 here is CASSPGQGTEVFF. The sequenced CDR3 bases are TGTGCCAGCAGCCCCGGACAGGGAACA.

Comments on this clone: Mouse names are used for the genes. The read ends 4 residues before the CDR3 terminus; that terminus is restored from the germline J gene. The chain has TRBV13-3 and TRBJ2-1, with 10 positions matching TRBD2. V lost 1 base and J lost 3; bases outside the gene matches: 4. The germline CDR1 and CDR2 sequences are NNHDY and SYVADS. This CDR3 spans 16 amino acids. This CDR3 reads CASSDSGGAPYAEQFF. The DNA read from the CDR3 is TGTGCCAGCAGTGATTCTGGGGGGGCGCCCTATGCT.

This clone was seen only a few times. A much larger clone lies a single base off, so this may be a read error. Genes and germline come from the mouse. Read data end 3 residues before the CDR3 end; the end is taken from the germline J gene. V and J are TRBV19 and TRBJ1-6; the match to TRBD1 covers 7 bases. TRBJ1-6 is identified as an open reading frame with a role that is uncertain. This CDR3 is built from 14 residues. Trimming cost V 4 bases and J 4 bases; bases outside gene matches: 2. Germline V gene data show CDR1 as FNHDT and CDR2 as SITEND (reference sequence). CDR3 sequence: CASSVGQYNSPLYF. The sequenced CDR3 bases are TGTGCCAGCAGTGTGGGACAGTATAATTCGCCC.

This clone was detected a few times. Genes and germline are mouse. The read finishes 4 residues shy of the CDR3 end, and the germline J gene is used to complete it. The genes are TRBV13-2 and TRBJ1-2; a weak D match, TRBD1 (6 bases). The V gene's germline CDR1 is NNHNN and CDR2 SYGAGS (reference sequence). The CDR3 runs to 13 residues. The V and J ends lost 5 bases and 1 base respectively, with 9 bases between them. CDR3 bases read: TGTGCCAGCGGGGGACACCTAAACTCC. Its translation: CASGGHLNS. The whole CDR3 reads CASGGHLNSDYTF.

A remark on this clone: All gene names here are mouse names. Read sequence stops 4 residues before the CDR3 end, and the germline J gene provides the missing end. The rearrangement uses TRBV1 and TRBJ2-5; 8 nucleotides match TRBD1. The CDR3 has 14 amino acids. The V gene's germline CDR1 is NSQYPW and CDR2 LRSPGD (reference sequence). Trimming removed 5 bases from V and 3 bases from J; junction bases left unmatched: 4. CDR3 DNA, as far as it was read: TGCACCTGCAGTCCAGGGGGCCTTCAAGAC. It encodes CTCSPGGLQD. The full CDR3 is CTCSPGGLQDTQYF.

With respect to this clone: All gene names here are mouse names. The missing CDR3 end, 4 residues past where the read stops, is filled in from the germline J gene. The sample holds other DNA sequences that translate to the same CDR3. This chain joins TRBV13-2 and TRBJ2-7; 7 nucleotides align to TRBD1. The CDR3 is made up of 14 amino acids. V lost 0 bases, J lost 3 bases, and 3 bases stayed unmatched. Germline assignment: CDR1 NNHNN and CDR2 SYGAGS (reference sequence). CDR3 bases read: TGTGCCAGCGGTGATGCGGCAGGGGGCTAT. It specifies CASGDAAGGY. The full CDR3 protein is CASGDAAGGYEQYF.

Details on this clone: Mouse gene names and germline throughout. The CDR3 is cut off 4 residues early in the read; its end comes from the germline J gene. V gene TRBV5 combines with J gene TRBJ2-7, with 9 bases that match TRBD2. Germline CDR1 and CDR2: LGHNA and YNLKQL (reference sequence). This CDR3 is built from 15 residues. CDR3 loop: CASSQADWGRYEQYF. CDR3 DNA (partial): TGTGCCAGCAGCCAGGCAGACTGGGGGAGGTAT.

Concerning this clone itself: Mouse germline and gene names are used. From the germline J gene comes the end of the CDR3, since the read stops 4 residues before it. The chain recombines TRBV3 with TRBJ2-5; TRBD1 agrees at 11 bases. There are 16 residues in the CDR3. CDR1 is SNHLY and CDR2 is FYNGKV in the germline V gene (reference sequence). CDR3 DNA (partial): TGTGCCAGCAGCTTAGAGCGGGACAGGGGGTTTGAC. This encodes CASSLERDRGFD. The whole CDR3 protein reads CASSLERDRGFDTQYF.

The sample holds a few counts of this clone. The gene names here belong to mouse. The read is 4 residues too short to cover the CDR3 end, so that end is filled in from the germline J gene. The same CDR3 also results from other DNA sequences found in this sample. The chain recombines TRBV5 with TRBJ2-7; 13 bases map to TRBD2. The CDR3 extends over 15 amino acids. Germline values: CDR1 LGHNA, CDR2 YNLKQL (reference sequence). Losses at the gene ends were 4 bases for V and 0 bases for J; bases not matched to a gene: 0. The CDR3 loop is CASSRDWGGSYEQYF. The sequenced CDR3 bases are TGTGCCAGCAGCCGGGACTGGGGGGGCTCCTAT.

This clone showed up just a few times. Each gene name is a mouse one. The read finishes 4 residues shy of the CDR3 end, and the germline J gene is used to complete it. Other DNA sequences within the sample encode an identical CDR3. V and J are TRBV14 and TRBJ1-1, with D possibly TRBD1 on 5 matching bases. This CDR3 contains 13 residues. Trimming removed 2 bases from V and 1 base from J, with 6 bases in between. In germline, CDR1 is SGHDT, CDR2 FRDEAV. The chain's CDR3 is CASSLTGNTEVFF. CDR3 DNA, as far as it was read: TGTGCCAGCAGTTTAACAGGAAACACA. Looking up the rest from reference TRBV14 and TRBJ1-1 gives the full variable domain: EAGVTQSPRYAVLQEGQAVSFWCDPISGHDTLYWYQQPRDQGPQLLVYFRDEAVIDNSQLPSDRFSAVRPKGTNSTLKIQSAKQGDTATYLCASSLTGNTEVFFGKGTRLTVV.

In this sample, this clone turned up a few times. Here the gene names and germline are mouse. Read coverage stops 4 residues before the CDR3 terminus; the germline J gene supplies the remainder. The V call is TRBV13-1, the J call TRBJ2-3; D is uncertain. V lost 4 bases and J 4 bases, leaving 10 bases between the germline ends. Germline values: CDR1 NSHNY, CDR2 SYGAGN. This CDR3 has 13 residues. The CDR3 is CASSPRQTETLYF. CDR3 DNA, as far as it was read: TGTGCCAGCAGTCCCAGACAAACAGAA.

This clone was found a few times. Gene names follow the mouse nomenclature. The sequence runs out 4 residues before the end of the CDR3; the remainder is reconstructed from the germline J gene. This chain connects TRBV1 to TRBJ2-1; D unresolved. The CDR3 covers 15 residues. Per the germline V gene, CDR1 is NSQYPW and CDR2 is LRSPGD (reference sequence). V was trimmed by 0 bases and J by 3 bases, leaving 9 bases between them. The sequenced CDR3 bases are TGCACCTGCAGTGCAGATCTCCAGCTCTATGCT. Protein: CTCSADLQLYA. The entire CDR3 is CTCSADLQLYAEQFF.

On this clone: Genes and germline are mouse. The CDR3 protein is CASSPGTGGVEVFF. The DNA read from the CDR3 is TGTGCCAGCAGCCCCGGGACTGGGGGTGTA. The chain recombines TRBV5 with TRBJ1-1; a weak D match, TRBD1 (5 bases). The CDR3 is cut off 4 residues early in the read; its end comes from the germline J gene. Germline CDR1 is LGHNA and CDR2 is YNLKQL (reference sequence). The CDR3 has 14 residues.

This clone was detected only a few times. This may be a read error: a much more frequent sequence differs by one nucleotide. Gene names and germline refer to mouse. The CDR3: CASRPDRYEQYF. The covered CDR3 bases are TGTGCCAGCAGGCCGGACAGATAT. The chain carries TRBV19 and TRBJ2-7; a weak D match, TRBD1 (6 bases). The read ends 4 residues before the CDR3 terminus; that terminus is restored from the germline J gene. This CDR3 has 12 amino acids. The germline CDR1 and CDR2 sequences are FNHDT and SITEND (reference sequence).

This clone was seen repeatedly, ten times or more. Mouse gene names apply. The read falls 4 residues short of the CDR3 end, and the missing part is taken from the germline J gene. Other DNA sequences in this sample translate to the same CDR3. The chain links TRBV3 to TRBJ2-5, with 12 bases matching TRBD2. Unmatched junction bases numbered 3, after V lost 5 bases and J lost 0 bases. This CDR3 has 16 residues. Germline V lookup: CDR1 SNHLY, CDR2 FYNGKV (reference sequence). The CDR3 here is CASSLGLGGNQDTQYF. CDR3 DNA, as far as it was read: TGTGCCAGCAGCCTGGGACTGGGGGGTAACCAAGAC.

Concerning this clone itself: Gene names are mouse gene names. The read is 3 residues too short to cover the CDR3 end, so that end is filled in from the germline J gene. This chain joins TRBV5 and TRBJ1-6; D unresolved. TRBJ1-6 is labeled an ORF, and its function is uncertain. The V and J ends lost 0 bases and 10 bases respectively, with 7 bases between them. Germline V gene lookup returns CDR1 LGHNA and CDR2 YNLKQL (reference sequence). CDR3 size: 13 residues. CDR3 in amino acids: CASSQDRRSPLYF. CDR3 DNA, as far as it was read: TGTGCCAGCAGCCAAGATCGAAGGTCGCCC.